Below are 28 T cell receptor beta chains sequenced from a single sample in a study of OX40 agonist ivuxolimab in advanced cancers. This table comes from immunoSEQ multiplex PCR, and its TCRdb copy is limited to in-frame clones, with some not included. Of 80,000 or so clones listed, over 80% are singletons. Sample: CD4+ or CD8+ T cells sorted from blood, taken in a trial of the OX40 agonist ivuxolimab. The origin of the receptors is an adult with an advanced solid tumor such as melanoma, head and neck, liver or kidney cancer.

The V and J genes are TRBV6-5 and TRBJ2-3; D unresolved. Trimming stripped 4 bases from V and 2 bases from J, with 10 bases between. Per the germline V gene, CDR1 is MNHEY and CDR2 is SVGAGI. The CDR3 sequence is 14 residues long. The CDR3 nucleotides are TGTGCCAGCAGTTTGAACCAAGCCACAGATACGCAGTATTTT. The encoded protein is CASSLNQATDTQYF.

This clone has a single count. The chain combines TRBV30 with TRBJ1-4; no definite D call. Germline lookup yields CDR1 GTSNPN and CDR2 SVGIG (reference sequence). V gave up 2 bases and J gave up 2 bases, with 0 bases separating them. This CDR3 is built from 11 residues. This chain's CDR3 is CAWSTNEKLFF. The CDR3 coding sequence is TGTGCCTGGAGTACTAATGAAAAACTGTTTTTT.

The J gene is TRBJ1-1, the V gene TRBV4-2, with TRBD1 matching over 7 bases. This CDR3 spans 15 amino acids. Trimming at V came to 3 bases and at J to 1 base, leaving 5 bases not matched to a gene. CDR1 is LGHNA, CDR2 YNFKEQ, per germline. DNA of the CDR3: TGTGCCAGCAGCCAGGTGGACAGGCCGAACACTGAAGCTTTCTTT. Protein product: CASSQVDRPNTEAFF.

The chain uses TRBV14 and TRBJ2-5; D is unresolved. Trimming cost V 0 bases and J 5 bases, with 7 bases left between them. CDR1 and CDR2 from the germline V gene are SGHDN and FVKESK. The CDR3 has 13 amino acids. The CDR3 DNA reads as TGTGCCAGCAGCCAAGAGGACGAGGAGACCCAGTACTTC. Its translation is CASSQEDEETQYF.

The V and J genes are TRBV19 and TRBJ2-7, with 10 bases matching TRBD2. Germline V gives CDR1 LNHDA, CDR2 SQIVND (reference sequence). This CDR3 region has 14 residues. Trimming removed 8 bases from V and 4 bases from J; junction bases left unmatched: 8. CDR3: CASASGRDDYEQYF. CDR3 sequence (DNA): TGTGCCAGTGCTAGCGGGAGAGACGATTACGAGCAGTACTTC.

The chain links TRBV19 to TRBJ1-3; possible D gene TRBD1, 5 bases. Germline CDR1 is LNHDA and CDR2 is SQIVND (reference sequence). CDR3 length equals 13 residues. Trimming took off 7 bases at V and 5 bases at J, with 12 bases between the two ends. CDR3 sequence (DNA): TGTGCCAGTAACGGGGGATGGAGAAACACCATATATTTT. Protein sequence: CASNGGWRNTIYF. The full variable domain, in which reference TRBV19 and TRBJ1-3 provide the parts outside the CDR3, is DGGITQSPKYLFRKEGQNVTLSCEQNLNHDAMYWYRQDPGQGLRLIYYSQIVNDFQKGDIAEGYSVSREKKESFPLTVTSAQKNPTAFYLCASNGGWRNTIYFGEGSWLTVV.

This rearrangement joins TRBV19 to TRBJ2-1, with a tentative D call TRBD1 (5 bases). V was shortened by 4 bases and J by 7 bases, with 14 bases between the two germline ends. The CDR3 covers 14 residues. Germline CDR1 LNHDA, CDR2 SQIVND (reference sequence). The CDR3 spells CASSRAGRMNEQFF. DNA for the CDR3: TGTGCCAGTAGTAGGGCAGGGCGAATGAATGAGCAGTTCTTC. The full variable domain, its missing parts supplied by reference TRBV19 and TRBJ2-1, is DGGITQSPKYLFRKEGQNVTLSCEQNLNHDAMYWYRQDPGQGLRLIYYSQIVNDFQKGDIAEGYSVSREKKESFPLTVTSAQKNPTAFYLCASSRAGRMNEQFFGPGTRLTVL.

The chain recombines TRBV4-2 with TRBJ1-4; TRBD1 might be the D (5 bases). Trimming pared 1 base from V and 5 bases from J, leaving 17 bases between. This CDR3 comprises 17 residues. Germline values: CDR1 LGHNA, CDR2 YNFKEQ. In nucleotides, the CDR3 is TGTGCCAGCAGCCAAGCTGGAGGGGCGGAAGGGAATGAAAAACTGTTTTTT. Translating it yields CASSQAGGAEGNEKLFF.

The chain is built from TRBV4-3 and TRBJ2-1; TRBD1 aligns across 8 bases. The CDR3 has 14 amino acids. V was clipped by 4 bases and J by 7 bases; unmatched bases: 6. Looked up from germline, CDR1 is LGHNA and CDR2 is YSLEER. The CDR3 nucleotides read TGCGCCAGCAGCCCGGTGGACAGGGCAAATGAGCAGTTCTTC. It yields the protein CASSPVDRANEQFF.

This sequence joins TRBV10-3 and TRBJ2-5, with no clear D. Trimming removed 2 bases at V and 2 bases at J, with 6 bases between. This CDR3 has 13 amino acids. The germline CDR1 and CDR2 sequences are ENHRY and SYGVKD. Here the CDR3 reads CAISELRQETQYF. The DNA of the CDR3 is TGTGCCATCAGTGAGCTCAGGCAAGAGACCCAGTACTTC.

The chain joins TRBV7-6 to TRBJ2-7, with no clear D. Germline loops: CDR1 SGHVS, CDR2 FNYEAQ. V dropped 2 bases and J dropped 3 bases, with 8 bases sitting between them. CDR3 length: 13 residues. The CDR3 sequence is CASSLTPRYEQYF. CDR3 DNA sequence: TGTGCCAGCAGCTTAACACCCCGCTACGAGCAGTACTTC.

The chain combines TRBV27 with TRBJ1-4; D is unclear. Germline lookup yields CDR1 MNHEY and CDR2 SMNVEV (reference sequence). The CDR3 extends over 13 amino acids. V lost 5 bases to trimming and J lost 0 bases, with 4 bases between them. The CDR3 nucleotides read TGTGCCAGCAGTAAGCCAACTAATGAAAAACTGTTTTTT. Translated: CASSKPTNEKLFF.

The chain combines TRBV7-3 with TRBJ2-5; D is possibly TRBD1 or TRBD2 (6 bases each). Germline-derived CDR1 and CDR2 are SGHTA and FQGTGA. This CDR3 has 16 amino acids. V dropped 2 bases and J dropped 6 bases, with 19 bases sitting between them. Here the CDR3 reads CASSLGGGDGEKTQYF. In DNA, the CDR3 is TGTGCCAGCAGCTTAGGGGGCGGGGACGGGGAAAAGACCCAGTACTTC. Supplemented by reference TRBV7-3 and TRBJ2-5, the full variable domain reads GAGVSQTPSNKVTEKGKYVELRCDPISGHTALYWYRQSLGQGPEFLIYFQGTGAADDSGLPNDRFFAVRPEGSVSTLKIQRTERGDSAVYLCASSLGGGDGEKTQYFGPGTRLLVL.

The J gene is TRBJ2-2, the V gene TRBV29-1; TRBD2 matches 12 bases. The CDR3 loop spans 15 amino acids. V lost 6 bases, J lost 4 bases, and 6 bases stayed unmatched. Germline loops: CDR1 SQVTM, CDR2 ANQGSEA. CDR3 in DNA: TGCAGCGTCCAAGTGACTAGCGGGGGCACCGGGGAGCTGTTTTTT. It specifies CSVQVTSGGTGELFF.

V gene TRBV5-1 combines with J gene TRBJ2-1; 9 nucleotides match TRBD2. Per the germline V gene, CDR1 is SGHRS and CDR2 is YFSETQ. The V gene end was trimmed by 5 bases and the J gene end by 8 bases; junction bases not matched to a gene: 8. There are 14 residues in the CDR3. In DNA, the CDR3 is TGCGCCAGCAGTTATAGCGGGAGAGAGGATGAGCAGTTCTTC. As protein: CASSYSGREDEQFF.

The chain carries TRBV4-1 and TRBJ1-1, with a weak D call TRBD1 (5 bases). Germline V CDR1 and CDR2: MGHRA, YSYEKL. The CDR3 has 16 amino acids. V lost 3 bases to trimming and J lost 0 bases, with 14 bases between them. Written as DNA, the CDR3 is TGCGCCAGCAGCCAGTTCCAGGGTGTACTGAACACTGAAGCTTTCTTT. The encoded protein is CASSQFQGVLNTEAFF.

The chain employs TRBV6-6 and TRBJ2-5; 10 nucleotides agree with TRBD1. The germline V gene encodes CDR1 MNHNY and CDR2 SVGAGI (reference sequence). This CDR3 has 15 amino acids. V was pared by 5 bases and J by 5 bases, with 8 bases of the junction left unmatched. The CDR3: CASSPATGGGETQYF. The DNA of the CDR3 is TGTGCCAGCAGTCCAGCGACAGGGGGCGGGGAGACCCAGTACTTC.

The chain carries TRBV10-1 and TRBJ2-2; TRBD1 or TRBD2 may be the D gene (5 bases each). The CDR3 is 13 amino acids. Trimming removed 10 bases from V and 1 base from J, with 10 bases in between. CDR1 WNHNN and CDR2 SYGVQD come from the germline V gene (reference sequence). CDR3 DNA: TGCGCCACCGGGGACGGGAACACCGGGGAGCTGTTTTTT. Residues: CATGDGNTGELFF.

CDR3 loop: CASSKRQQAANSPLHF. The CDR3 coding sequence is TGTGCCAGCAGCAAAAGGCAACAGGCCGCTAATTCACCCCTCCACTTT. This chain links TRBV21-1 with TRBJ1-6; the D segment call TRBD1 is taken from the table without a DNA check. TRBV21-1 is an annotated pseudogene. CDR3 size: 16 residues.

This clone has a single count. The chain carries TRBV27 and TRBJ2-7; a weak D match, TRBD2 (7 bases). CDR1 is MNHEY and CDR2 is SMNVEV in the germline V gene (reference sequence). The CDR3 is 13 amino acids. V gave up 3 bases and J gave up 6 bases, with 12 bases separating them. CDR3 in amino acids: CASSFGGLGEQYF. The CDR3 nucleotides are TGTGCCAGCAGTTTCGGGGGGCTCGGCGAGCAGTACTTC.

The chain couples TRBV27 to TRBJ2-7; 7 bases are shared with TRBD1. The germline V gene has CDR1 MNHEY and CDR2 SMNVEV (reference sequence). This CDR3 has 13 residues. The junction had 8 bases not matched to a gene; V was cut back by 5 bases and J by 7 bases. The chain's CDR3 is CASSLYRGEEQYF. CDR3 sequence (DNA): TGTGCCAGCAGTCTTTACAGGGGTGAAGAGCAGTACTTC.

The chain recombines TRBV27 with TRBJ2-1; tentatively, D is TRBD1 (5 bases). Germline loops: CDR1 MNHEY, CDR2 SMNVEV (reference sequence). There are 16 residues in the CDR3. Trimming stripped 6 bases from V and 0 bases from J, with 15 bases between. The CDR3 loop reads CASSIGVLGSYNEQFF. The DNA of the CDR3 is TGTGCCAGCAGCATAGGGGTGTTGGGCTCCTACAATGAGCAGTTCTTC.

V gene TRBV29-1 combines with J gene TRBJ1-4; D ambiguous. The V and J ends lost 6 bases and 0 bases respectively, with 11 bases between them. CDR1 SQVTM and CDR2 ANQGSEA come from the germline V gene. This CDR3 region has 14 residues. The CDR3 here is CSVKRKTTNEKLFF. Here the CDR3 DNA reads TGCAGCGTCAAAAGGAAAACAACTAATGAAAAACTGTTTTTT.

V is TRBV4-2 and J is TRBJ1-2; 7 bases fit TRBD1. The V segment lost 0 bases and the J segment 5 bases; nucleotides outside the gene matches: 9. This CDR3 has 16 amino acids. Germline CDR1 is LGHNA and CDR2 is YNFKEQ. In nucleotides, the CDR3 is TGTGCCAGCAGCCAAGATGCCGGACAGGCAGAGTATGGCTACACCTTC. Its translation: CASSQDAGQAEYGYTF.

This rearrangement joins TRBV28 to TRBJ2-1; perhaps TRBD2 as D (6 bases). Germline CDR1 and CDR2: MDHEN and SYDVKM. The CDR3 consists of 13 residues. Trimming stripped 6 bases from V and 4 bases from J, with 10 bases between. The chain's CDR3 is CASRRDLYNEQFF. As DNA, the CDR3 is TGTGCCAGCAGGCGGGATTTATACAATGAGCAGTTCTTC.

The chain recombines TRBV5-4 with TRBJ1-4; TRBD1 matches 7 bases. V lost 0 bases and J lost 0; bases outside the gene matches: 2. CDR3 length: 16 residues. Germline V gene lookup returns CDR1 SGHNT and CDR2 YYREEE (reference sequence). The CDR3: CASSLDRGATNEKLFF. In nucleotides, the CDR3 is TGTGCCAGCAGCTTGGACAGGGGAGCAACTAATGAAAAACTGTTTTTT.

The rearrangement links TRBV11-3 to TRBJ2-3; TRBD2 matches 8 bases. The germline V gene has CDR1 SGHNT and CDR2 YENEEA. The trim removed 1 base at V and 5 bases at J, leaving 11 bases unmatched. The CDR3 is 17 amino acids. CDR3 nucleotide sequence: TGTGCCAGCAGCTTAGGGGTTAGCGGGATAGCGGGAGATACGCAGTATTTT. It codes for CASSLGVSGIAGDTQYF. The full variable domain, with the rest looked up from reference TRBV11-3 and TRBJ2-3, is EAGVVQSPRYKIIEKKQPVAFWCNPISGHNTLYWYLQNLGQGPELLIRYENEEAVDDSQLPKDRFSAERLKGVDSTLKIQPAELGDSAVYLCASSLGVSGIAGDTQYFGPGTRLTVL.

This chain joins TRBV4-3 and TRBJ2-2, with TRBD2 matching over 9 bases. J lost 7 bases, V lost 0 bases, and 12 bases had no gene match. In germline, CDR1 is LGHNA, CDR2 YSLEER. The CDR3 consists of 18 residues. DNA of the CDR3: TGCGCCAGCAGCCAAGAGGCTAGCGGGACTGATTTTGGCGGGGAGCTGTTTTTT. Its translation: CASSQEASGTDFGGELFF.